At least ten counts were recorded for the clone carrying this TCR beta chain. The data derive from a study of response to subunit inactivated influenza vaccine. TCRdb independently ran MiXCR on the RT-PCR reads; one entry per CDR3 protein. The sample includes roughly 670,000 distinct CDR3 sequences, 13% to 15% of them seen just once. This CDR3 region has 15 residues. From germline, CDR1 is SGHRS and CDR2 YFSETQ. Between the trimmed V and J ends, which lost 1 base and 0 bases, there was a span of 7 bases. The J gene is TRBJ1-4, the V gene TRBV5-1; no definite D call. The sequence came from a man in his fifties or sixties who received an inactivated influenza vaccine. The sample was PBMCs from blood, taken about 14 days before vaccination. The CDR3, as DNA: TGCGCCAGCAGCTTGTCGGGGACAACTAATGAAAAACTGTTTTTT. Amino acid sequence: CASSLSGTTNEKLFF.